This T cell receptor (beta chain) is from a study of cytomegalovirus exposure and HLA in healthy donors. With respect to this clone: The antigen is unknown.

The CDR3 totals 14 residues. CDR1 SGHDN and CDR2 FVKESK come from the germline V gene. Trimming took 4 bases from V and 1 from J; bases not matched to a gene: 3. Findings of the study overall: Rare TCR sequences predominated, though certain public TCRs were found in many donors. Exclusion applied to some V segments, including TRBV6-2 and TRBV6-3, as they were indistinguishable.

PCR primers comprised 60 Vbeta and 13 Jbeta primers. Per the original data handling: Counted up in a later analysis, unique TCR beta chains came to about 83 million, with roughly 11 million shared. TCRdb's copy holds only in-frame clones and misses some; the assay was immunoSEQ multiplex PCR. Clone size and the V and J calls come from that table; the DNA yielded D and trimming. The repertoire has approximately 100,000 clones, about three quarters of them found once; the top ten carry roughly 13%. Sequencing was done on a sample of PBMCs. J is TRBJ2-5 and V is TRBV14, with 7 nucleotides matching TRBD1. The source is a male donor in good health and CMV-seropositive. CDR3 loop: CASSPGTVQETQYF. The DNA of the CDR3 is TGTGCCAGCAGCCCGGGGACAGTCCAAGAGACCCAGTACTTC.